This is a list of T cell receptor beta chains from one sample in a study of cytomegalovirus exposure and HLA in healthy donors. Measured with immunoSEQ multiplex PCR; TCRdb has only the in-frame clones, and not every one. The profile shows 80,000 to 90,000 clones, approximately 79% of them singletons. Source material: PBMCs. The receptors originated from a man aged 25 to 40 in good health and CMV-seronegative. Both conserved end residues are part of each CDR3. Each record gives: V gene, clone size, J gene, D gene, CDR3 DNA, CDR3 protein. D genes are given only for firm matches. A clone size is listed for some rows: how often the clone was seen (once, few, many), or a class if it is expanded.

>TRBV19|.|TRBJ1-1|TRBD1
TGTGCCTCCGGGGACAGGGGTTTATCGGGCACTGAAGCTTTCTTT
CASGDRGLSGTEAFF
>TRBV7-2|.|TRBJ1-1|TRBD1
TGTGCCAGCCTGGGACAGAGGGACACTGAAGCTTTCTTT
CASLGQRDTEAFF
>TRBV2|.|TRBJ2-4|TRBD1
TGTGCCAGCAGTGAAGATTCGGCACAGGGGATTGTTCAGTACTTC
CASSEDSAQGIVQYF
>TRBV5-1|.|TRBJ1-4|.
TGCGCCAGCAGCTTAGGGGGAGATGAAAAACTGTTTTTT
CASSLGGDEKLFF
>TRBV2|few|TRBJ1-4|TRBD1
TGTGCCAGCCATCCTATACCGGGACAGAAGAATGAAAAACTGTTTTTT
CASHPIPGQKNEKLFF
>TRBV30|.|TRBJ2-2|.
TGTGCCTGGAGTGGCGGGTACACCGGGGAGCTGTTTTTT
CAWSGGYTGELFF
>TRBV6-5|few|TRBJ2-1|TRBD2
TGTGCCAGCCAGCGGGGGGGCGGGGGGAGTGAGCAGTTCTTC
CASQRGGGGSEQFF
>TRBV18|.|TRBJ1-2|TRBD1
TGTGCCAGCTCACCACGGGACAGCGTTTTGTATGGCTACACCTTC
CASSPRDSVLYGYTF
>TRBV6-6|.|TRBJ2-7|.
TGTGCCAGCGGGGGCCTCATAAGGGACCCTGGGCAGTACTTC
CASGGLIRDPGQYF
>TRBV5-1|.|TRBJ1-3|TRBD1
TGCGCCAGCAGCTTGGTAGACAGGGGCTCTGGAAACACCATATATTTT
CASSLVDRGSGNTIYF
>TRBV28|.|TRBJ2-7|TRBD1
TGTGCCAGCAGGTCAGGGGGTCCCTACGAGCAGTACTTC
CASRSGGPYEQYF
>TRBV19|.|TRBJ1-5|.
TGTGCCAGTAGTATCCTCGCGACAGTAGTCAATCAGCCCCAGCATTTT
CASSILATVVNQPQHF
>TRBV10-3|.|TRBJ2-6|.
TGTGCCATCAGTGAGACAGGGTTAGTGACTGGGGCCAACGTCCTGACTTTC
CAISETGLVTGANVLTF
>TRBV10-2|.|TRBJ1-6|.
TGCGCCAGCGCGGGGAGGGGAGAAGCACCCCTCCACTTT
CASAGRGEAPLHF
>TRBV30|.|TRBJ1-1|.
TGTGCCTGGAGTCGAGGTTTGAACACTGAAGCTTTCTTT
CAWSRGLNTEAFF
>TRBV5-4|.|TRBJ1-1|.
TGTGCCAGCAGCTTGGTTTTTGCGAGCACTGAAGCTTTCTTT
CASSLVFASTEAFF
>TRBV28|few|TRBJ2-7|TRBD2
TGTGCCAGCAGCCCCCGGGAGGTCTCCTACGAGCAGTACTTC
CASSPREVSYEQYF
>TRBV19|.|TRBJ2-7|TRBD1
TGTGCCAGTAGTAGGGACAGCTACGAGCAGTACTTC
CASSRDSYEQYF
>TRBV7-8|.|TRBJ2-2|.
TGTGCCAGCAGCTTAATGGCTCCCGGGGAGCTGTTTTTT
CASSLMAPGELFF
>TRBV10-3|.|TRBJ2-5|.
TGTGCCATCAGAAGGGGGGGGACCCAGTACTTC
CAIRRGGTQYF
>TRBV6-1|.|TRBJ2-7|.
TGTGCCATCTCGACAGAAACCTACGAGCAGTACTTC
CAISTETYEQYF
>TRBV7-2|.|TRBJ1-2|TRBD1
TGTGCCAGCACCTCGCCGGACAGGGGGGACTATGGCTACACCTTC
CASTSPDRGDYGYTF
>TRBV30|.|TRBJ1-2|TRBD1
TGTGCCTGGAGTGATCTCGTAACAGGGGCTAACTATGGCTACACCTTC
CAWSDLVTGANYGYTF
>TRBV5-6|once|TRBJ1-6|TRBD1
TGTGCCAGCAGCTACGACAGGGGATATTCACCCCTCCACTTT
CASSYDRGYSPLHF
>TRBV7-2|.|TRBJ1-1|TRBD1
TGTGCCAGCAGCTTAGGTGACAGGGTCGGGACTGAAGCTTTCTTT
CASSLGDRVGTEAFF
>TRBV9|.|TRBJ1-2|.
TGTGCCAGCAGCGCCCAGGACTATGGCTACACCTTC
CASSAQDYGYTF
>TRBV12-5|.|TRBJ1-2|.
TGTGCTAGTGGTTTGGTACGGACATCGGACTATGGCTACACCTTC
CASGLVRTSDYGYTF
>TRBV30|.|TRBJ2-7|.
TGTGCCTGGAGTGTCTCCTCCTACGAGCAGTACTTC
CAWSVSSYEQYF
>TRBV4-2|.|TRBJ2-5|.
TGTGCCAGCAGCCAAGATGGGCTACAAGAGACCCAGTACTTC
CASSQDGLQETQYF
>TRBV5-1|few|TRBJ1-4|TRBD1
TGCGCCAGCAGCATTGGGACAGGGGTAGAAAAACTGTTTTTT
CASSIGTGVEKLFF
>TRBV7-8|.|TRBJ1-5|.
TGTGCCAGCAGCTTACGCCCAGGGGTTTCTCAGCCCCAGCATTTT
CASSLRPGVSQPQHF
>TRBV12-5|.|TRBJ1-4|TRBD1
TGTGCTAGTGGGGCCGAGACAGGGGGAAATGAAAAACTGTTTTTT
CASGAETGGNEKLFF
>TRBV6-5|.|TRBJ1-5|.
TGTGCCAGCAGCCTATACACCGAGGGTTGGCCCCAGCATTTT
CASSLYTEGWPQHF
>TRBV6-4|.|TRBJ2-2|TRBD1
TGTGCCAGCAGAGGGGACAGGGACACCGGGGAGCTGTTTTTT
CASRGDRDTGELFF
>TRBV6-1|.|TRBJ2-4|TRBD2
TGTGCCAGCAGCTCTGGGGGAGGGATCTCAAACATTCAGTACTTC
CASSSGGGISNIQYF
>TRBV27|.|TRBJ1-1|.
TGTGCCAGCAGTTTATCAGGCAGGGCCACTGAAGCTTTCTTT
CASSLSGRATEAFF
>TRBV19|.|TRBJ1-5|.
TGTGCCAGTAGTATCGACAGTTGGGGCAATCAGCCCCAGCATTTT
CASSIDSWGNQPQHF
>TRBV14|.|TRBJ2-7|TRBD1
TGTGCCAGCAGCCAAGATACAGGGGTCTACGAGCAGTACTTC
CASSQDTGVYEQYF
>TRBV4-1|.|TRBJ1-4|.
TGCGCCAGCAGCCGCGGGGGGTTCGGTAATGAAAAACTGTTTTTT
CASSRGGFGNEKLFF
>TRBV6-1|.|TRBJ2-7|.
TGTGCCAGCAGTGGTCGGGACTCGGTATCCTACGAGCAGTACTTC
CASSGRDSVSYEQYF
>TRBV6-5|.|TRBJ1-6|TRBD1
TGTGCCAGCAGCTTGGACAGGGATAGTAATTCACCCCCCCACTTT
CASSLDRDSNSPPHF
>TRBV28|.|TRBJ1-1|.
TGTGCCAGCAGTTTATACAGCAACACTGAAGCTTTCTTT
CASSLYSNTEAFF
>TRBV7-9|.|TRBJ2-7|.
TGTGCCAGCAGCTTCCTAGGGCAGGGCATCTACGAGCAGTACTTC
CASSFLGQGIYEQYF
>TRBV29-1|.|TRBJ1-2|.
TGCAGCGGGGGAGGGGGGGCGCCGGCTGGCTACACCTTC
CSGGGGAPAGYTF
>TRBV10-3|.|TRBJ1-1|.
TGTGCCATCAGTGAGTCGAGGGATATGAACACTGAAGCTTTCTTT
CAISESRDMNTEAFF
>TRBV10-3|.|TRBJ1-2|TRBD1
TGTGCCATCAGTTTCCCCGGGACAGGCGACTATGGCTACACCTTC
CAISFPGTGDYGYTF
>TRBV28|.|TRBJ1-6|TRBD1
TGTGCCAGCAGTGCCTCCGGGACAGGGGGACCGAAGGATTCACCCCTCCACTTT
CASSASGTGGPKDSPLHF
>TRBV6-1|.|TRBJ2-7|.
TGTGCCAGCAGTGACGACAGACTCTTGGACTACGAGCAGTACTTC
CASSDDRLLDYEQYF
>TRBV7-3|.|TRBJ2-3|.
TGTGCCAGCAGCTTATATTACACAGATACGCAGTATTTT
CASSLYYTDTQYF
>TRBV4-2|.|TRBJ1-2|.
TGTGCCAGCAGCCAAGAGGCAACAGGGTACCTCTATGGCTACACCTTC
CASSQEATGYLYGYTF
>TRBV28|.|TRBJ1-3|TRBD1
TGTGCCAGCAGTTTGTACAGGGGTCCCAGCTCTGGAAACACCATATATTTT
CASSLYRGPSSGNTIYF